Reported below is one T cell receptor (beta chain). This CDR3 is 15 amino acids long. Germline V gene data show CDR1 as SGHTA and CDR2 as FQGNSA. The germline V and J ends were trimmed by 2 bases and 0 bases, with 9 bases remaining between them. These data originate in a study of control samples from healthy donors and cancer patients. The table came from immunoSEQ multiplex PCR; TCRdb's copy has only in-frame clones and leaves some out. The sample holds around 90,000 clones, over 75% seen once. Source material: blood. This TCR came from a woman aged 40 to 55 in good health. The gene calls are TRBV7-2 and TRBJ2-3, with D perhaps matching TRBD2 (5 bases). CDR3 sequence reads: CASSLQDLSTDTQYF. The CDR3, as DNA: TGTGCCAGCAGCTTACAGGACTTAAGCACAGATACGCAGTATTTT.